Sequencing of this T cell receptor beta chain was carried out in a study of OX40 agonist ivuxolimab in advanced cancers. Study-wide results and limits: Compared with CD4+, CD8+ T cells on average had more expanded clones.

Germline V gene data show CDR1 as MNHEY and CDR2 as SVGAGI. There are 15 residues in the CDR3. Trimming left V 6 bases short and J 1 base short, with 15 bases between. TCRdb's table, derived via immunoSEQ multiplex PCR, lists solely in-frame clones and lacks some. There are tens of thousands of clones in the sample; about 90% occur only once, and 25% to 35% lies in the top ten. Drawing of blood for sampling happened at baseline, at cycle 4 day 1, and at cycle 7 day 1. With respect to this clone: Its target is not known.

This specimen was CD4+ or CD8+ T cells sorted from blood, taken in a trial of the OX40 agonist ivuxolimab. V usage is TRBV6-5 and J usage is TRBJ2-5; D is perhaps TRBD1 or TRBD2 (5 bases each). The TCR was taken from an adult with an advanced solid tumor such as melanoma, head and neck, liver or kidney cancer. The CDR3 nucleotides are TGTGCCAGCAGCCACAGATGGGGGTTCCAAGAGACCCAGTACTTC. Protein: CASSHRWGFQETQYF.